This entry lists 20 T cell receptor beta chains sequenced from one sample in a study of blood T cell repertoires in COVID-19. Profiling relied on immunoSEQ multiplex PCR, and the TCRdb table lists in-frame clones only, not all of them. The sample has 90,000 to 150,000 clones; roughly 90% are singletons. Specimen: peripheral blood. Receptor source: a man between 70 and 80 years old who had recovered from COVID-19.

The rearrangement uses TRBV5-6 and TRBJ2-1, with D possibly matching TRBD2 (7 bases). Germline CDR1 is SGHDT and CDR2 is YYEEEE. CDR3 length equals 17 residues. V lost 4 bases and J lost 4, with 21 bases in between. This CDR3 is CASSQAVRGALYNEQFF. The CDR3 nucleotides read TGTGCCAGCAGCCAGGCCGTACGGGGGGCCCTTTACAATGAGCAGTTCTTC.

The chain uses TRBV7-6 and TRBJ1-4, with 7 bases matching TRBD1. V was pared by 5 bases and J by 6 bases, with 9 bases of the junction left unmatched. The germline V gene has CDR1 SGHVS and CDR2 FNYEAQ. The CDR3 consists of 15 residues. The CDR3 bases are TGTGCCAGCAGCGCGAGACAGGGCTTCGATGAAAAACTGTTTTTT. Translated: CASSARQGFDEKLFF.

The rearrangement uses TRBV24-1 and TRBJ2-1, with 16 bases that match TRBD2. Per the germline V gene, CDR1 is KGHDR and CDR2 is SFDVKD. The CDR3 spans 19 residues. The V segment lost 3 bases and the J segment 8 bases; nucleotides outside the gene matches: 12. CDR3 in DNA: TGTGCCACCAGTGATGGCTTCGAGGGACTAGCGGGAGGGCCTGATGAGCAGTTCTTC. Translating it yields CATSDGFEGLAGGPDEQFF.

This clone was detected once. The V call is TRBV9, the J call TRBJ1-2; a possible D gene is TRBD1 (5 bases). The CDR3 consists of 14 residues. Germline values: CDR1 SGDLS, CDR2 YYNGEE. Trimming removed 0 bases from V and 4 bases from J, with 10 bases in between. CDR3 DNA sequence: TGTGCCAGCAGCGTAGGGGACGGGGGCTATGGCTACACCTTC. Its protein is CASSVGDGGYGYTF.

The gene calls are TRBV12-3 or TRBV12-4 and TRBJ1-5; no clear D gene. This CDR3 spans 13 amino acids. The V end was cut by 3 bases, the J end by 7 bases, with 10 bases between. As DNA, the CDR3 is TGTGCCAGCAGTTTTACACTCGGGCAGCCCCAGCATTTT. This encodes CASSFTLGQPQHF.

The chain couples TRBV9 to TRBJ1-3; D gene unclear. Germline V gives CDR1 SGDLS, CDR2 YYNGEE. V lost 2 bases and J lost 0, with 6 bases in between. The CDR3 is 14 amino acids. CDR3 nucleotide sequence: TGTGCCAGCAGCGTCGAGTACTCTGGAAACACCATATATTTT. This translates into CASSVEYSGNTIYF.

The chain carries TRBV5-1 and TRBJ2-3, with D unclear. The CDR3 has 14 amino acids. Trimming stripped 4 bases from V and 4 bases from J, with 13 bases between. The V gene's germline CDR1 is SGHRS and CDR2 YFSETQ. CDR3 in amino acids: CASSRGARSDTQYF. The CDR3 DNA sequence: TGCGCCAGCAGCCGCGGCGCGCGCTCAGATACGCAGTATTTT.

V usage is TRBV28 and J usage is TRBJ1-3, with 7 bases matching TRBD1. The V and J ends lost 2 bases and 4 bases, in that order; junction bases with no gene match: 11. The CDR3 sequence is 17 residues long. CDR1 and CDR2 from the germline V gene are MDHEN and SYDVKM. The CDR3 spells CASSLSPGTAGGNTIYF. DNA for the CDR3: TGTGCCAGCAGTTTAAGTCCCGGGACAGCGGGCGGAAACACCATATATTTT.

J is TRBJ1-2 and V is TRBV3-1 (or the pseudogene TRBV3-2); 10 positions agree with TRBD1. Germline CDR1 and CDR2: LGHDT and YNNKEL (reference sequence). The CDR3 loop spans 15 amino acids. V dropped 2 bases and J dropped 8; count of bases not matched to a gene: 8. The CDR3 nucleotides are TGTGCCAGCAGCCAAATGAGGACAGGGGGTTTGGGCTACACCTTC. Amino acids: CASSQMRTGGLGYTF.

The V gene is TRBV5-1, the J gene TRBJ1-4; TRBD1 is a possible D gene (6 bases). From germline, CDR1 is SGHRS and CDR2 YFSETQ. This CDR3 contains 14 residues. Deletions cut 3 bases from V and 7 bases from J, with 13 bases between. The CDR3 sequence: CASSSQGISEKLFF. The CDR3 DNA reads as TGCGCCAGCAGCTCCCAGGGGATAAGTGAAAAACTGTTTTTT.

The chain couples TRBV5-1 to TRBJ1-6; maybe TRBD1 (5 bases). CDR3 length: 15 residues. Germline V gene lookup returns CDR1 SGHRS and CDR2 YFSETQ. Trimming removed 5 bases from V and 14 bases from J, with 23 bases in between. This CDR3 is CASSTGGETLFTLHF. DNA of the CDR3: TGCGCCAGCAGTACGGGGGGGGAGACCCTTTTCACCCTCCACTTT.

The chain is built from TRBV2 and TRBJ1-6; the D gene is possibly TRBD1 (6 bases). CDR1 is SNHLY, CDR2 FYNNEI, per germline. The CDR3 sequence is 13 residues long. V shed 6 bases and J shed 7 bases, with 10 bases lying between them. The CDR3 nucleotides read TGTGCCAGCAGCGCCACAGGGAATTCACCCCTCCACTTT. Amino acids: CASSATGNSPLHF.

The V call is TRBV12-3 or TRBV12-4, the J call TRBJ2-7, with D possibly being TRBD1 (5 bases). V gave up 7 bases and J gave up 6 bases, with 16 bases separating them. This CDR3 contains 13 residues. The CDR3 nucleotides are TGTGCCAGCATTAAATGGGGCCAGGGCGAGCAGTACTTC. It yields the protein CASIKWGQGEQYF.

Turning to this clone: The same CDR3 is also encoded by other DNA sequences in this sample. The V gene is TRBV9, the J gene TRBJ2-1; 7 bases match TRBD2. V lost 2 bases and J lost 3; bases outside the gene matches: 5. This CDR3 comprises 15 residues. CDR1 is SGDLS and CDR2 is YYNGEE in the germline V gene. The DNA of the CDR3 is TGTGCCAGCAGCGTGGGTCTAGCGGTCTACAATGAGCAGTTCTTC. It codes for CASSVGLAVYNEQFF.

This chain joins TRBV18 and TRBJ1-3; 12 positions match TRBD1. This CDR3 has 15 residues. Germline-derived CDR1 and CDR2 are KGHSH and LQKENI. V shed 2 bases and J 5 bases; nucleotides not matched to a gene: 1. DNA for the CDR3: TGTGCCAGCTCACCAGGGACAGGGGGCAGAAACACCATATATTTT. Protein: CASSPGTGGRNTIYF. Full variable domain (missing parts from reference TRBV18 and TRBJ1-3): NAGVMQNPRHLVRRRGQEARLRCSPMKGHSHVYWYRQLPEEGLKFMVYLQKENIIDESGMPKERFSAEFPKEGPSILRIQQVVRGDSAAYFCASSPGTGGRNTIYFGEGSWLTVV.

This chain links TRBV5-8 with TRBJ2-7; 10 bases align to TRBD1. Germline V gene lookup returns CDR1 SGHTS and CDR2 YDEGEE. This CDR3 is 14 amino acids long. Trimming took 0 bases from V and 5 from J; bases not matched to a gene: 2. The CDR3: CASSLGQGADEQYF. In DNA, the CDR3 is TGTGCCAGCAGCTTGGGACAGGGGGCTGACGAGCAGTACTTC.

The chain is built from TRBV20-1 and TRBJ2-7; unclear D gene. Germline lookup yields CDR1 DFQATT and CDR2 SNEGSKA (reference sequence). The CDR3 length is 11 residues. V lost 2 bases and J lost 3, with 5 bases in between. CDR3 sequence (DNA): TGCAGTGCTAGACCTATCTACGAGCAGTACTTC. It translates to CSARPIYEQYF.

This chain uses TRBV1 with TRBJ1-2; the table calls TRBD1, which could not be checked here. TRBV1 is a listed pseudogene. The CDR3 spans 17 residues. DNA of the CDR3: TGCACCAGCAGCCAAGGCTCGGTTCGGACAGGGAGGAGAGGCTACACCTTC. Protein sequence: CTSSQGSVRTGRRGYTF.

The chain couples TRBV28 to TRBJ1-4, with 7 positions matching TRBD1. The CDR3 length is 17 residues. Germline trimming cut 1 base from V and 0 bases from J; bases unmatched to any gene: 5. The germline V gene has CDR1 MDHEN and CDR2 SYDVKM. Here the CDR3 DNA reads TGTGCCAGCAGTTTATTAGGGGGCGGTGCAACTAATGAAAAACTGTTTTTT. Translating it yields CASSLLGGGATNEKLFF.

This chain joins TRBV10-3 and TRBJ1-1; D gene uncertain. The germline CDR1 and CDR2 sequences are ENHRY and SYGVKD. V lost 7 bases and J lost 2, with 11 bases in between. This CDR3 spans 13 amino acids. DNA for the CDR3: TGTGCCATCACCTTGAGACTTAACACTGAAGCTTTCTTT. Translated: CAITLRLNTEAFF.